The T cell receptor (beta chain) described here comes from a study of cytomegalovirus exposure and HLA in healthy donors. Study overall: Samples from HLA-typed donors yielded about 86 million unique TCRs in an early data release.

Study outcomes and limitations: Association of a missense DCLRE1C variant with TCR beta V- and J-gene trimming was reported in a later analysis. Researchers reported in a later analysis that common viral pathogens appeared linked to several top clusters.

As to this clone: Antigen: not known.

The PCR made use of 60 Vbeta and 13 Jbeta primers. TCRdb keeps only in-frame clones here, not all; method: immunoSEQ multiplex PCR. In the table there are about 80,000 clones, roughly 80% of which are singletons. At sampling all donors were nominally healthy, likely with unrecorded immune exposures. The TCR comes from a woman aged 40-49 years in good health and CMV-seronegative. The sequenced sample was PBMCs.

The CDR3 protein is CATSGGTSGSNEQFF. The CDR3 DNA sequence: TGTGCCACCAGCGGCGGGACTAGCGGGAGTAATGAGCAGTTCTTC. The rearrangement joins TRBV15 to TRBJ2-1, with TRBD2 matching 14 bases. J lost 7 bases, V lost 5 bases, and 4 bases had no gene match. CDR1 LNHNV and CDR2 YYDKDF come from the germline V gene (reference sequence). The CDR3 runs to 15 residues.